This TCR beta chain was retrieved from a study of chemoradiotherapy in HPV16-positive cancers. Clones were read by immunoSEQ multiplex PCR, and TCRdb kept only the in-frame ones, dropping some. The repertoire holds about 1,600 clones, with around nine tenths as singletons. Repertoires were sampled repeatedly during chemoradiotherapy. The receptor comes from a human donor with HPV-associated anogenital cancer. The material sequenced was tumor tissue, taken from a patient who underwent chemoradiotherapy.

The DNA for the CDR3 is TGTGCCAGCAGCTTTCTGCAGGGCGGAGTTAGAGAGACCCAGTACTTC. Protein: CASSFLQGGVRETQYF. The rearrangement links TRBV7-9 to TRBJ2-5, with D possibly matching TRBD1 (5 bases). The V and J ends lost 3 bases and 4 bases respectively, with 18 bases between them. This CDR3 is built from 16 residues. The germline CDR1 and CDR2 sequences are SEHNR and FQNEAQ (reference sequence).